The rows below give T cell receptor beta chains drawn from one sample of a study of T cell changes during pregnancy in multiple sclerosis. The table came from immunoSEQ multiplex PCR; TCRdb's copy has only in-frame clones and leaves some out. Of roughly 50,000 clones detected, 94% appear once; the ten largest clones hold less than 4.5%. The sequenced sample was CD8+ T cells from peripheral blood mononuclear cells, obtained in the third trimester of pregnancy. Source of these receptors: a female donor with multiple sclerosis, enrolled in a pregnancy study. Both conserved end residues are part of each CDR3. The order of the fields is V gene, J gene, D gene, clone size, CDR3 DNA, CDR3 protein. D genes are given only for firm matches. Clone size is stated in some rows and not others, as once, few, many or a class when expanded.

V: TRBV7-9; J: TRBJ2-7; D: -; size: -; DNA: TGTGCCAGCAGCTTGTACAGCTCCTACGAGCAGTACTTC; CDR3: CASSLYSSYEQYF
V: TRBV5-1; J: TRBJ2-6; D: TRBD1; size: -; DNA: TGCGCCAGCAGCCTTTCCGGGACAGAAGTCCTGACTTTC; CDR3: CASSLSGTEVLTF
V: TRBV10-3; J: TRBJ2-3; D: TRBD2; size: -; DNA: TGTGCCATCACGGCGGGAGAGGCAGATACGCAGTATTTT; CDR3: CAITAGEADTQYF
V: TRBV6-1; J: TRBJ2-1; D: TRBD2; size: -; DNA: TGTGCCAGCAGTGAAGTGTCGTGGTTAGCGGGAGGGCCGTCCTACAATGAGCAGTTCTTC; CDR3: CASSEVSWLAGGPSYNEQFF
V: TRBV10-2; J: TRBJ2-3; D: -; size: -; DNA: TGCGCCAGCAGTGTTAGTCTAGGTGATATTATTGATTTAGATACGCAGTATTTT; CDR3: CASSVSLGDIIDLDTQYF
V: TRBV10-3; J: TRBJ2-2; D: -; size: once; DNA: TGTGCCATCAGTGACAGCGCCGACACCGGGGAGCTGTTTTTT; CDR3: CAISDSADTGELFF
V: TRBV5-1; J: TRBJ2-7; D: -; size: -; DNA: TGCGCCAGCAGCTTGGTGGCAGGGTGGTACGAGCAGTACTTC; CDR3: CASSLVAGWYEQYF
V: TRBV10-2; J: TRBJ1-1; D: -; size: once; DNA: TGCGCCAGCTGGCAGGGCTCTGAAGCTTTCTTT; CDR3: CASWQGSEAFF
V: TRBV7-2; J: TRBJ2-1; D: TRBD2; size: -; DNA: TGTGCCAGCAGCTTATTAGCGGGAGTAGCCTACAATGAGCAGTTCTTC; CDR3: CASSLLAGVAYNEQFF
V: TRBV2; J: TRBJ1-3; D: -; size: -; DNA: TGTGCCAGCAGCCTCCGGGACAAACCTTCTGGAAACACCATATATTTT; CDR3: CASSLRDKPSGNTIYF
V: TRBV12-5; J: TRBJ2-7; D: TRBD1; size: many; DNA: TGTGCTAGTGCTCACGGGCAGGGGGCCTACGAGCAGTACTTC; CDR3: CASAHGQGAYEQYF
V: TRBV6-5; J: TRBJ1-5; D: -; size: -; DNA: TGTGCCAGCAGTCGAGGGGGTGATCAGCCCCAGCATTTT; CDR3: CASSRGGDQPQHF
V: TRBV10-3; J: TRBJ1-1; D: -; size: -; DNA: TGTGCCATCAAGACGGCGGGACTAAGGTTGAACACTGAAGCTTTCTTT; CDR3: CAIKTAGLRLNTEAFF
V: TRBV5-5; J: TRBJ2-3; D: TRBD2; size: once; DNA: TGTGCCAGCAGCAAGTCCTCTAGCGGGATCACAGATACGCAGTATTTT; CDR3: CASSKSSSGITDTQYF
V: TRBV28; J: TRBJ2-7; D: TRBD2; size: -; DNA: TGTGCCAGCAGTTTTACGGGACTAGCAGACTACTACGAGCAGTACTTC; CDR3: CASSFTGLADYYEQYF
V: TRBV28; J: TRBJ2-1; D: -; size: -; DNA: TGTGCCAGCAGTTTTATAGGAGGCCGGTACAATGAGCAGTTCTTC; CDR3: CASSFIGGRYNEQFF
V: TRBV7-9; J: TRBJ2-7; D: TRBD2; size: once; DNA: TGTGCCAGCAGCTTCTTAAAGCGGGGGGGTAGGGGCGAGCAGTACTTC; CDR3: CASSFLKRGGRGEQYF
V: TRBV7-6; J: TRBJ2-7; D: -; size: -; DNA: TGTGCCAGCAGCCATTACGGCGAGCAGTACTTC; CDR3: CASSHYGEQYF
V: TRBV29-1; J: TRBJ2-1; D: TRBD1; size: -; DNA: TGCAGCGTTGGGGTGACAGGGTTTAATGAGCAGTTCTTC; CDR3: CSVGVTGFNEQFF
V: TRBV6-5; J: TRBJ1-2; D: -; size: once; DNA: TGTGCCAGCAGCTTAGACAGCTATGGCTACACCTTC; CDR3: CASSLDSYGYTF
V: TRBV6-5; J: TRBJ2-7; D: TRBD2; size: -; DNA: TGTGCCAGCAGTTCTTCCGGGGGGGAGAGATCCTACGAGCAGTACTTC; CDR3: CASSSSGGERSYEQYF
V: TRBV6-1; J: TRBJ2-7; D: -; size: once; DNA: TGTGCCAGCAGCCTCGTCCGGGACAACTACGAGCAGTACTTC; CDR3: CASSLVRDNYEQYF
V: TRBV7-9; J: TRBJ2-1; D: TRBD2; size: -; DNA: TGTGCCAGCAGCTTTCCTAGCGGGACCAGCTCCTACAATGAGCAGTTCTTC; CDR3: CASSFPSGTSSYNEQFF
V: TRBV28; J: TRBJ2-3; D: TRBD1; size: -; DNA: TGTGCCAGCAGTCACGGACAGGGGGATACAGATACGCAGTATTTT; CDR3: CASSHGQGDTDTQYF
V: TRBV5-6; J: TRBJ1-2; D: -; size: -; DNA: TGTGCCAGCAGCTTGGTTGCGGGGGGGAGATATGGCTACACCTTC; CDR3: CASSLVAGGRYGYTF
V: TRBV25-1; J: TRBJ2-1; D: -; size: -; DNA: TGTGCCAGCAGTGAATCAAAGCCCTCTCAGTTCTTC; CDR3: CASSESKPSQFF
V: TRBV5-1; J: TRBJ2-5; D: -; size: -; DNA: TGCGCCAGCAGCTTGGGTGTATACCAAGAGACCCAGTACTTC; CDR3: CASSLGVYQETQYF
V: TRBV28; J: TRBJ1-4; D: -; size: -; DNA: TGTGCCAGCAGTTTAAACCAAATTTCGAAAAGGTGGGCCCCACTTAATGAAAAACTGTTTTTT; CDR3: CASSLNQISKRWAPLNEKLFF
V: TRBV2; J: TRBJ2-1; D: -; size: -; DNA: TGTGCCAGCAGTGTCCGAACTAGCTCTGAGCAGTTCTTC; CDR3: CASSVRTSSEQFF
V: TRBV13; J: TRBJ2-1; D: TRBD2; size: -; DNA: TGTGCCAGCAGCTTAGGTTCGGGAGGGGTGCAGTTCTTC; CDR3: CASSLGSGGVQFF
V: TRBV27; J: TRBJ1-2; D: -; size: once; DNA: TGTGCCAGCAGTGGTTCGGGTTATGGCTACACCTTC; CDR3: CASSGSGYGYTF
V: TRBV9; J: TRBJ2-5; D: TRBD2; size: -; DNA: TGTGCCAGCAGCGCGAGCGGGAGAGGTGAGACCCAGTACTTC; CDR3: CASSASGRGETQYF
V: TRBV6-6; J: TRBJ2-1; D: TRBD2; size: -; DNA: TGTGCCACGGGCCCTCTAGCGGGAGTTTACAATGAGCAGTTCTTC; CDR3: CATGPLAGVYNEQFF
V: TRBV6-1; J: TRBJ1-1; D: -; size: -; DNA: TGTGCCAGCAGTGAGCAGGGGATGTACGAAATGAACACTGAAGCTTTCTTT; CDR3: CASSEQGMYEMNTEAFF
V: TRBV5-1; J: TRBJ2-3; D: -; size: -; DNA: TGCGCCAGCAGCTTGGTCGGGGGATACACAGATACGCAGTATTTT; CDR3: CASSLVGGYTDTQYF
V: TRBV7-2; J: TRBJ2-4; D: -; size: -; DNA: TGTGCCAGCAGCCATCGTGCGGGCCTAGTCAAAAACATTCAGTACTTC; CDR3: CASSHRAGLVKNIQYF
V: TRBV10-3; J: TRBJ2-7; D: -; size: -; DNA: TGTGCCATCAGTGAGCCGGGGTTCTACGAGCAGTACTTC; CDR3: CAISEPGFYEQYF
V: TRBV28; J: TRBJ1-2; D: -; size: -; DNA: TGTGCCAGCTTCCCACTCAGTACAGGGTACGGCTACACCTTC; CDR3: CASFPLSTGYGYTF
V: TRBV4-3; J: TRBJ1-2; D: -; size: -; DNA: TGCGCCAGCAGCCAAGATGAAGGGACAAGGGGCTATGGCTACACCTTC; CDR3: CASSQDEGTRGYGYTF
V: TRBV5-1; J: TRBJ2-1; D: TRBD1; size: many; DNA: TGCGCCAGCAGCGGGGACAGCAATGAGCAGTTCTTC; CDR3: CASSGDSNEQFF
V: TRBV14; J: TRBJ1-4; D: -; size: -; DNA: TGTGCCAGCAGCCAAACGCCGGGAACAACTAATGAAAAACTGTTTTTT; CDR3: CASSQTPGTTNEKLFF
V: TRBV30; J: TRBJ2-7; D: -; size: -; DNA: TGTGCCTGGAAGAAGGGGGTCAACTACGAGCAGTACTTC; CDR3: CAWKKGVNYEQYF
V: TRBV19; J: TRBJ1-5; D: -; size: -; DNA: TGTGCCAGTAGTATAGATCGGGAGGGAAACCGATTGAATCAGCCCCAGCATTTT; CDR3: CASSIDREGNRLNQPQHF
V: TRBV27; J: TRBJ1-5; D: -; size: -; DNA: TGTGCCAGCAGTGATAGACATCCCAATCAGCCCCAGCATTTT; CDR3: CASSDRHPNQPQHF
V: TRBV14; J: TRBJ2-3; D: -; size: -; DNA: TGTGCCAGCAGCCAAGAGGGGGCTCCGCGGACAGATACGCAGTATTTT; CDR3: CASSQEGAPRTDTQYF
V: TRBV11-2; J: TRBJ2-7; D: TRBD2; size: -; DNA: TGTGCCAGCAGCGCCGGGGGGGGTGCTCCGGGGCAGTACTTC; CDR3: CASSAGGGAPGQYF
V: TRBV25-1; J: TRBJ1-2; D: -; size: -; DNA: TGTGCCAGCAGTCCGGGGTCGGGCTATGGCTACACCTTC; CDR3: CASSPGSGYGYTF
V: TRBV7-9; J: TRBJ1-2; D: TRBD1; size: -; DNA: TGTGCCAGCAGCCTAACCGGGACAGGGGTAGATGGCTACACCTTC; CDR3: CASSLTGTGVDGYTF
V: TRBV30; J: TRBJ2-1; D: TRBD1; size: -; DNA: TGTGCCTGGAGTCTTCGGACAGGGATCATCTACAATGAGCAGTTCTTC; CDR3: CAWSLRTGIIYNEQFF
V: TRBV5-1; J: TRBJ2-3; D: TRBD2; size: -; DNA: TGCGCCAGCAGCCCGGGGCTAGCGGCAACAGATACGCAGTATTTT; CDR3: CASSPGLAATDTQYF